This is a list of T cell receptor beta chains from one sample in a study of blood T cell repertoires in COVID-19. Assay: immunoSEQ multiplex PCR; the TCRdb copy retains only in-frame clones and omits some. This sample has about 150,000 clones, with roughly 80% found just once. Source material: PBMCs or T cells enriched from blood (not recorded which). The receptors shown here come from a man aged 50-59 years who had recovered from COVID-19. Each CDR3 is given with its conserved first and last residue.

j_call v_call cdr3_length cdr3_aa
TRBJ2-1 TRBV9 15 CASSVEETSYNEQFF
TRBJ2-5 TRBV5-1 18 CASRLGLAGRKHQETQYF
TRBJ2-1 TRBV3-1/TRBV3-2 14 CASSLAGGLNEQFF
TRBJ1-2 TRBV12-3/TRBV12-4 13 CASGTVLPLGYTF
TRBJ2-1 TRBV25-1 17 CASSEFRGALSYNEQFF
TRBJ2-1 TRBV14 15 CASTPGGLALNEQFF
TRBJ1-4 TRBV19 15 CASSINRGRYEKLFF
TRBJ2-1 TRBV25-1 16 CASSEGGAISYNEQFF
TRBJ1-4 TRBV30 16 CAWSVQAIRTNEKLFF
TRBJ1-4 TRBV19 14 CASSLTGTNEKLFF
TRBJ2-1 TRBV27 15 CASSLFSGGYNEQFF
TRBJ2-7 TRBV9 13 CASSVGAADEQYF
TRBJ2-5 TRBV6-5 14 CASKGDFRVETQYF
TRBJ1-6 TRBV2 17 CASKIDRERSYNSPLHF
TRBJ1-1 TRBV7-2 13 CASSLEVRAEAFF
TRBJ1-2 TRBV6-5 12 CASSRPGSGYTF
TRBJ2-7 TRBV30 14 CAWEADRTNYEQYF
TRBJ2-7 TRBV9 15 CASSVGGGHSYEQYF
TRBJ1-4 TRBV7-8 15 CASSPQGKTNEKLFF
TRBJ1-1 TRBV12-3/TRBV12-4 13 CASSLYRDTEAFF
TRBJ2-7 TRBV3-1/TRBV3-2 11 CASSLTDEQYF
TRBJ1-1 TRBV18 13 CASSRPGDTEAFF
TRBJ1-4 TRBV10-3 15 CAISEGGRGNEKLFF
TRBJ2-5 TRBV29-1 11 CSVGVKETQYF
TRBJ1-2 TRBV29-1 16 CSVDPVGGGQIYGYTF
TRBJ2-2 TRBV5-1 17 CASSLLLAGGYTGELFF
TRBJ1-1 TRBV19 15 CASSTRQGARTEAFF
TRBJ1-6 TRBV25-1 15 CASSGRTVLNSPLHF
TRBJ2-7 TRBV7-9 13 CASSLDRGGEQYF
TRBJ2-7 TRBV25-1 14 CASTSTGGIKKQYF
TRBJ2-3 TRBV9 16 CASSKGLADRTDTQYF
TRBJ2-7 TRBV7-6 14 CASSLGYASYEQYF